The 24 T cell receptor beta chains reported below all come from one sample, sequenced in a study of T cells in Graves' hyperthyroidism and ophthalmopathy. TCR beta CDR3 regions were amplified from RNA. TCR CDR3 regions were first amplified by RT-PCR with HTBI primers. TCRdb passed the multiplex PCR reads through MiXCR, listing each CDR3 protein once. The sample lists approximately 560,000 distinct CDR3 sequences, roughly 14% occurring once. The specimen was blood. The receptors stem from a woman in her thirties with Graves' hyperthyroidism.

This clonotype was observed a few times. The genes are TRBV6-1 and TRBJ2-1, with 10 bases fitting TRBD1. Germline V gene lookup returns CDR1 MNHNS and CDR2 SASEGT. The ends lost 6 bases at V and 4 bases at J; junction bases unmatched: 15. The CDR3 has 18 residues. This chain's CDR3 is CASRPGQGSSLGYNEQFF. The CDR3 DNA reads as TGTGCCAGCAGGCCGGGACAGGGGTCCTCCCTTGGGTACAATGAGCAGTTCTTC.

This clonotype was counted a few times. The rearrangement joins TRBV20-1 to TRBJ2-1; D is perhaps TRBD1 or TRBD2 (6 bases each). V lost 0 bases to trimming and J lost 0 bases, with 15 bases between them. The CDR3 extends over 17 amino acids. Germline assignment: CDR1 DFQATT and CDR2 SNEGSKA (reference sequence). Here the CDR3 reads CSARDAAGQSSYNEQFF. CDR3 bases: TGCAGTGCTAGAGATGCGGCGGGACAAAGCTCCTACAATGAGCAGTTCTTC.

This clonotype was counted ten times or more. V gene TRBV7-2 combines with J gene TRBJ2-2; D gene unclear. Looked up from germline, CDR1 is SGHTA and CDR2 is FQGNSA. Trimming removed 2 bases from V and 6 bases from J, with 4 bases in between. The CDR3 has 12 amino acids. The CDR3, as DNA: TGTGCCAGCAGCTTATATCCCGGGGAGCTGTTTTTT. This encodes CASSLYPGELFF.

The chain couples TRBV5-1 to TRBJ2-3; D unresolved. The CDR3 contains 12 residues. The V end was cut by 1 base, the J end by 8 bases, with 8 bases between. The germline CDR1 and CDR2 sequences are SGHRS and YFSETQ. Here the CDR3 reads CASSLTPGTQYF. The DNA of the CDR3 is TGCGCCAGCAGCTTGACCCCCGGTACGCAGTATTTT.

This clonotype was recorded many times. The rearrangement uses TRBV7-9 and TRBJ2-1; 11 bases are a match to TRBD2. This CDR3 region has 18 residues. With 6 bases clipped from V and 0 bases from J, the junction kept 10 bases outside the gene matches. Germline loops: CDR1 SEHNR, CDR2 FQNEAQ (reference sequence). The CDR3 DNA is TGTGCCAGCAGTATACTTACTAGCGGGGGAAGCTCCTACAATGAGCAGTTCTTC. It is translated as CASSILTSGGSSYNEQFF.

This clonotype has a count of ten or more. The CDR3 loop reads CASSRSGEQFF. In DNA form, the CDR3 reads TGTGCCAGCAGCCGCTCCGGCGAGCAGTTCTTC. V and J are TRBV2 and TRBJ2-1; D not certain. Germline V lookup: CDR1 SNHLY, CDR2 FYNNEI. The CDR3 is 11 amino acids. Trimming removed 6 bases at V and 10 bases at J, with 10 bases between.

This clonotype was observed a handful of times. This chain uses TRBV12-3 or TRBV12-4 with TRBJ1-5; D gene unclear. Trimming removed 3 bases from V and 7 bases from J, with 7 bases in between. The length of the CDR3 is 12 residues. Here the CDR3 reads CASSFLSQPQHF. CDR3 in DNA: TGTGCCAGCAGTTTCCTTAGCCAGCCCCAGCATTTT.

V gene TRBV10-3 combines with J gene TRBJ2-3; 9 bases are shared with TRBD1. CDR3 length equals 16 residues. V shed 6 bases and J 2 bases; nucleotides not matched to a gene: 9. Germline CDR1 and CDR2: ENHRY and SYGVKD. Here the CDR3 DNA reads TGTGCCATCAGGCAATCCGGGACAGGGATCACAGATACGCAGTATTTT. It encodes CAIRQSGTGITDTQYF.

This clonotype was observed a single time. This chain uses TRBV5-1 with TRBJ2-7, with a possible D match to TRBD2 (6 bases). Near its end, the DNA agrees better with TRBJ2-1, so the J call may be wrong. The CDR3 totals 14 residues. CDR1 is SGHRS and CDR2 is YFSETQ in the germline V gene. The CDR3 region has the DNA TGCGCCAGCCGCGGTGGGGGGAGTTCCTACGAGCAGTTCTTC. Its translation is CASRGGGSSYEQFF.

Ten or more counts support this clonotype. V is TRBV2 and J is TRBJ2-2; 11 bases are a match to TRBD2. J gave up 6 bases and V 4 bases, and 4 bases lay outside the gene matches. The CDR3 extends over 15 amino acids. CDR1 is SNHLY, CDR2 FYNNEI, per germline. The CDR3 loop reads CASSATSGSAGELFF. In DNA form, the CDR3 reads TGTGCCAGCAGTGCCACTAGCGGGAGCGCCGGGGAGCTGTTTTTT. Filled out from reference TRBV2 and TRBJ2-2, the complete variable domain reads EPEVTQTPSHQVTQMGQEVILRCVPISNHLYFYWYRQILGQKVEFLVSFYNNEISEKSEIFDDQFSVERPDGSNFTLKIRSTKLEDSAMYFCASSATSGSAGELFFGEGSRLTVL.

This clonotype was seen repeatedly, ten times or more. The chain has TRBV5-1 and TRBJ2-1; 10 bases agree with TRBD2. CDR1 is SGHRS, CDR2 YFSETQ, per germline. With 4 bases clipped from V and 2 bases from J, the junction kept 3 bases outside the gene matches. This CDR3 is built from 15 residues. CDR3 sequence (DNA): TGCGCCAGCAGCGTCCTAGCGGGGGCCTACAATGAGCAGTTCTTC. It yields the protein CASSVLAGAYNEQFF. Based on the CDR3 plus reference TRBV5-1 and TRBJ2-1, the full variable domain is KAGVTQTPRYLIKTRGQQVTLSCSPISGHRSVSWYQQTPGQGLQFLFEYFSETQRNKGNFPGRFSGRQFSNSRSEMNVSTLELGDSALYLCASSVLAGAYNEQFFGPGTRLTVL.

This clonotype was detected ten times or more. V usage is TRBV14 and J usage is TRBJ2-3; no reliable D call. Deletions cut 1 base from V and 0 bases from J, with 8 bases between. Germline-derived CDR1 and CDR2 are SGHDN and FVKESK. CDR3 length equals 15 residues. The CDR3 nucleotides are TGTGCCAGCAGCCAAGCTATTATTAGCACAGATACGCAGTATTTT. Translated, it gives CASSQAIISTDTQYF.

The rearrangement joins TRBV5-1 to TRBJ2-1; D is undetermined. Germline CDR1 and CDR2: SGHRS and YFSETQ. Trimming shortened V by 5 bases and J by 6 bases, and 15 bases separated the two germline ends. The CDR3 spans 14 residues. DNA of the CDR3: TGCGCCAGCAGACAGCAAGCACTCAGCAATGAGCAGTTCTTC. This sequence encodes CASRQQALSNEQFF.

The chain uses TRBV6-4 and TRBJ1-1, with 7 bases matching TRBD1. Per the germline V gene, CDR1 is MRHNA and CDR2 is SNTAGT. V shed 0 bases, J shed 5 bases, and the junction held 18 bases outside the gene matches. This CDR3 contains 19 residues. CDR3 sequence: CASSDSETGWGGSGTEAFF. The CDR3 DNA is TGTGCCAGCAGTGACTCTGAGACAGGGTGGGGCGGATCCGGGACTGAAGCTTTCTTT.

V is TRBV14 and J is TRBJ1-1; D is undetermined. Germline loops: CDR1 SGHDN, CDR2 FVKESK. There are 13 residues in the CDR3. Trimming removed 1 base from V and 5 bases from J, with 8 bases in between. The CDR3 is CASSQVPSTEAFF. As DNA, the CDR3 is TGTGCCAGCAGCCAAGTCCCTTCTACTGAAGCTTTCTTT. The entire variable domain, with the rest obtained from reference TRBV14 and TRBJ1-1, is as follows: EAGVTQFPSHSVIEKGQTVTLRCDPISGHDNLYWYRRVMGKEIKFLLHFVKESKQDESGMPNNRFLAERTGGTYSTLKVQPAELEDSGVYFCASSQVPSTEAFFGQGTRLTVV.

This clonotype showed up many times. The chain links TRBV10-3 to TRBJ1-1, with D perhaps TRBD1 (5 bases). Germline V CDR1 and CDR2: ENHRY, SYGVKD. Trimming pared 6 bases from V and 0 bases from J, leaving 20 bases between. The CDR3 contains 17 residues. The CDR3 DNA reads as TGTGCCATCAGACCGACAGCGCCTAAGATCATGAACACTGAAGCTTTCTTT. Amino acids: CAIRPTAPKIMNTEAFF.

Ten or more counts support this clonotype. This sequence joins TRBV28 and TRBJ1-1, with a weak D call TRBD1 (5 bases). Trimming shortened V by 3 bases and J by 0 bases, and 11 bases separated the two germline ends. Per germline, CDR1 MDHEN and CDR2 SYDVKM. The CDR3 runs to 15 residues. This chain's CDR3 is CASSFERRVNTEAFF. DNA for the CDR3: TGTGCCAGCAGTTTTGAACGCAGGGTGAACACTGAAGCTTTCTTT.

This clonotype was counted a few times. The chain has TRBV12-3 or TRBV12-4 and TRBJ1-6; D is ambiguous. This CDR3 has 12 amino acids. V shed 3 bases and J shed 10 bases, with 7 bases lying between them. This CDR3 reads CASSFFGSPLHF. The CDR3 DNA sequence: TGTGCCAGCAGTTTCTTCGGATCACCCCTCCACTTT.

The chain links TRBV4-3 to TRBJ2-2; 14 nucleotides align to TRBD2. This CDR3 has 18 amino acids. The germline gives CDR1 LGHNA, CDR2 YSLEER. The junction had 8 bases not matched to a gene; V was cut back by 3 bases and J by 5 bases. CDR3 residues: CASSHPSGTSGRTGELFF. The CDR3, as DNA: TGCGCCAGCAGCCACCCCTCCGGGACTAGCGGGAGAACCGGGGAGCTGTTTTTT.

This clonotype was seen many times. The J gene is TRBJ2-7, the V gene TRBV27; weak D call: TRBD2 (7 bases). This CDR3 comprises 18 residues. Germline V gene data show CDR1 as MNHEY and CDR2 as SMNVEV (reference sequence). Trimming removed 3 bases from V and 4 bases from J, with 25 bases in between. The chain's CDR3 is CASSFFVGGTSNHYEQYF. DNA of the CDR3: TGTGCCAGCAGTTTTTTTGTGGGAGGGACATCAAACCATTACGAGCAGTACTTC.

This chain joins TRBV11-1 and TRBJ1-1, with D unresolved. With 6 bases removed from V and 4 bases from J, the gap between germline ends came to 21 bases. Per the germline V gene, CDR1 is SGHAT and CDR2 is FQDESV (reference sequence). The CDR3 loop spans 16 amino acids. CDR3 sequence (DNA): TGTGCCAGCAGTTTCACAGCCTCTTCGTTTCGCACTGAAGCTTTCTTT. Translated, it gives CASSFTASSFRTEAFF.

J is TRBJ1-5 and V is TRBV27; the match to TRBD1 covers 10 bases. The germline V gene encodes CDR1 MNHEY and CDR2 SMNVEV (reference sequence). Trimming at V came to 6 bases and at J to 7 bases, leaving 9 bases not matched to a gene. CDR3 size: 15 residues. The CDR3 is CASRPGQGHWQPQHF. The CDR3 DNA is TGTGCCAGCAGACCGGGACAGGGGCATTGGCAGCCCCAGCATTTT.

Concerning this clonotype itself: One end of the junction does not line up with germline, which may come from a read error. This chain links TRBV6-1 with TRBJ2-6; TRBD1 is a possible D gene (6 bases). The CDR3 loop spans 15 amino acids. Germline CDR1 reads MNHNS; CDR2 reads SASEGT. The CDR3 reads CASSGGGSGANILTF. CDR3 nucleotides: TGTGCCAGCAGTGGTGGGGGCTCTGGGGCCAACATCCTGACTTTC.

The V call is TRBV20-1, the J call TRBJ1-4; 9 bases fit TRBD1. Germline V lookup: CDR1 DFQATT, CDR2 SNEGSKA (reference sequence). CDR3 length equals 14 residues. J lost 7 bases, V lost 3 bases, and 6 bases had no gene match. The CDR3 DNA reads TGCAGTGCTAGGCACCGGGACAGGGCTGAAAAACTGTTTTTT. As protein: CSARHRDRAEKLFF.